This T cell receptor (beta chain) is from a study of radiotherapy plus CTLA-4 blockade in lung cancer. Assay: immunoSEQ multiplex PCR; the TCRdb copy retains only in-frame clones and omits some. In the table there are about 38,000 clones, 65% to 90% of which are singletons. This CDR3 is built from 15 residues. Trimming stripped 2 bases from V and 4 bases from J, with 14 bases between. Germline V gene data show CDR1 as ENHRY and CDR2 as SYGVKD. Ipilimumab CTLA-4 blockade and focal radiation were given to patients with chemo-refractory metastatic non-small-cell lung cancer. This sequence originates from a human donor with non-small cell lung cancer whose response to radiotherapy plus ipilimumab could not be evaluated. Material: peripheral blood, obtained from a patient treated with radiotherapy plus ipilimumab. This chain uses TRBV10-3 with TRBJ2-5, with D tentatively TRBD1 (5 bases). The CDR3 region is CAISEEQAGRETQYF. The CDR3 nucleotides read TGTGCCATCAGTGAGGAACAGGCCGGAAGAGAGACCCAGTACTTC.